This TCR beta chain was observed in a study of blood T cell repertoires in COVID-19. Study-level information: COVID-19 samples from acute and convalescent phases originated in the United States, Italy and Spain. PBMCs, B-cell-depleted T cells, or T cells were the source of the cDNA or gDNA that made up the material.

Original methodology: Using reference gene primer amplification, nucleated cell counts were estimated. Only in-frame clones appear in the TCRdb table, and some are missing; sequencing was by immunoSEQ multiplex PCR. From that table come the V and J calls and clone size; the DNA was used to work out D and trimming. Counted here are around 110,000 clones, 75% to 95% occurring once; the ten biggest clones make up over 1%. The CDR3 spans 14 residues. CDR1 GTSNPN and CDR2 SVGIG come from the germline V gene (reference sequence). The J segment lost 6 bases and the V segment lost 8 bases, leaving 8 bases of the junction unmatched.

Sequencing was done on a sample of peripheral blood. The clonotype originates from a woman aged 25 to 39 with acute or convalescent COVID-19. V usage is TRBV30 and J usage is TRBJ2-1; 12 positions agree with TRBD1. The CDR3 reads CAGTGTGGFNEQFF. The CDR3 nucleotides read TGTGCCGGGACCGGGACAGGGGGCTTCAATGAGCAGTTCTTC.